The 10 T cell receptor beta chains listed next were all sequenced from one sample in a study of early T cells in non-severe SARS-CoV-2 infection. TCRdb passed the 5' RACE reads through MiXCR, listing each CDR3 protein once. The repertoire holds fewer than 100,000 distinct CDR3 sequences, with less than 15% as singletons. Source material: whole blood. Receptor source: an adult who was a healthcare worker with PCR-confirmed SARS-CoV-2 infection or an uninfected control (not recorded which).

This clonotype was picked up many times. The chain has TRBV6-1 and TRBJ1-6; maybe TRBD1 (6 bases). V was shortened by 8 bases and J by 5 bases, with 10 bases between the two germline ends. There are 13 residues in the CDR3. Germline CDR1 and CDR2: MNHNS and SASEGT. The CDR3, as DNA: TGTGCCAGCGAGGACAGAGATAATTCACCCCTCCACTTT. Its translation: CASEDRDNSPLHF.

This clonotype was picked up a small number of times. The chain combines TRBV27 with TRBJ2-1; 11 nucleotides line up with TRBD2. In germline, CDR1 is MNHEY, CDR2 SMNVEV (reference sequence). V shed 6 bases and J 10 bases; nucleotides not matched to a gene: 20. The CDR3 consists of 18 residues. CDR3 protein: CASSPRTSGGPTMSEQFF. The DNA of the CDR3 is TGTGCCAGCAGCCCCCGTACTAGCGGGGGCCCCACAATGAGCGAGCAGTTCTTC.

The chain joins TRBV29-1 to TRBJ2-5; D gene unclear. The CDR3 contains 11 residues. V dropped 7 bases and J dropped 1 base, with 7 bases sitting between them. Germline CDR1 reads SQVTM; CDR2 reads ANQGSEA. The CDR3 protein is CSGQLQETQYF. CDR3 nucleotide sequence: TGCAGCGGGCAGCTCCAAGAGACCCAGTACTTC. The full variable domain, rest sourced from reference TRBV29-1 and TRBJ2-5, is SAVISQKPSRDICQRGTSLTIQCQVDSQVTMMFWYRQQPGQSLTLIATANQGSEATYESGFVIDKFPISRPNLTFSTLTVSNMSPEDSSIYLCSGQLQETQYFGPGTRLLVL.

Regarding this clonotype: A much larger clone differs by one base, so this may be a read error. The CDR3 DNA reads as TGTGCCGGCTCCCAGGCCCCAGTGGAGACCCAGTACTTC. It translates to CAGSQAPVETQYF. The chain is built from TRBV5-4 and TRBJ2-5; D remains unclear. This CDR3 contains 13 residues. The germline V and J ends were trimmed by 10 bases and 5 bases, with 18 bases remaining between them. CDR1 is SGHNT, CDR2 YYREEE, per germline (reference sequence).

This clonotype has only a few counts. The DNA for the CDR3 is TGTGCCAGCAGTGTGAGGGGGGTCCACGAGCAGTACTTC. Translating gives CASSVRGVHEQYF. The J gene is TRBJ2-7, the V gene TRBV2; D may correspond to TRBD1 or TRBD2 (6 bases each). The CDR3 is 13 amino acids. Trimming cost V 4 bases and J 5 bases, with 12 bases left between them. The germline gives CDR1 SNHLY, CDR2 FYNNEI.

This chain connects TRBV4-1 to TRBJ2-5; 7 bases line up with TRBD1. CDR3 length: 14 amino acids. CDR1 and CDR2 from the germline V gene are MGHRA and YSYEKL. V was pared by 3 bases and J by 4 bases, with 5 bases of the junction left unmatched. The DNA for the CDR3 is TGCGCCAGCAGCCAGCAGAGGGGGCGAGAGACCCAGTACTTC. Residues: CASSQQRGRETQYF.

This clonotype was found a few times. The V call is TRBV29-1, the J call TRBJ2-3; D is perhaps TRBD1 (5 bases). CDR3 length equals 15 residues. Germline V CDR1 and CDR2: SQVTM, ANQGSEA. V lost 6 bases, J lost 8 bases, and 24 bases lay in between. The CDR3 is CSVSRTSVGWGTQYF. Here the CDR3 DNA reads TGCAGCGTGAGCCGGACATCCGTTGGATGGGGTACGCAGTATTTT.

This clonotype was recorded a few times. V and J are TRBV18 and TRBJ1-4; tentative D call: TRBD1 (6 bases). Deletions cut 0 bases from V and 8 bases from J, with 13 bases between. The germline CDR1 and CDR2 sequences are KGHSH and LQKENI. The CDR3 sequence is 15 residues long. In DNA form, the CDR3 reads TGTGCCAGCTCACCACCGGGGGCTGAGAGAGAAAAACTGTTTTTT. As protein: CASSPPGAEREKLFF.

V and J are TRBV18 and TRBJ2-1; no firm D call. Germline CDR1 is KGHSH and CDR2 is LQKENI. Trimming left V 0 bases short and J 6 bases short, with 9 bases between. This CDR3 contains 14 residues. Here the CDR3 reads CASSPPFSPNEQFF. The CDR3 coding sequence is TGTGCCAGCTCACCACCCTTCAGCCCCAATGAGCAGTTCTTC.

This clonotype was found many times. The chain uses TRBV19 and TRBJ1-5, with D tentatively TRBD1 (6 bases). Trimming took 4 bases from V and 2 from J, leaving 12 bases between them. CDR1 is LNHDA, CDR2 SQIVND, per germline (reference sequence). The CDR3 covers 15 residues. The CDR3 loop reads CASSNTGLGNQPQHF. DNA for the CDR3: TGTGCCAGTAGTAACACAGGGCTTGGCAATCAGCCCCAGCATTTT.